The rows below give T cell receptor beta chains drawn from one sample of a study of identical twins. TCRdb ran MiXCR on the 5' RACE reads and lists one entry per CDR3 protein. Of around 480,000 distinct CDR3 sequences listed, approximately 15% were seen once; the top ten hold about 0.52%. The same data also went into a second study, on yellow fever vaccine responses in identical twins.

What was sequenced was CD4+ T cells sorted from blood. These receptors were collected from a woman aged 18-29 years in good health. Each CDR3 is given with its conserved first and last residue. A D gene is named only where the DNA matches it firmly. Clone size is given for some rows only: seen once, a few or many times, or a class if the clone is expanded.

v_call: TRBV3-1; j_call: TRBJ2-3; d_call: NA; clone_size: few; cdr3_aa: CASSQDPGTVTDTQYF; cdr3_nt: TGTGCCAGCAGCCAAGATCCCGGGACGGTCACAGATACGCAGTATTTT
v_call: TRBV5-6; j_call: TRBJ2-5; d_call: NA; clone_size: NA; cdr3_aa: CASSDNQETQYF; cdr3_nt: TGTGCCAGCAGCGACAACCAAGAGACCCAGTACTTC
v_call: TRBV5-5; j_call: TRBJ2-7; d_call: NA; clone_size: few; cdr3_aa: CASSLWSETYEQYF; cdr3_nt: TGTGCCAGCAGCTTGTGGTCAGAAACCTACGAGCAGTACTTC
v_call: TRBV2; j_call: TRBJ2-1; d_call: TRBD1; clone_size: NA; cdr3_aa: CASSTGTGQLEQFF; cdr3_nt: TGTGCCAGCAGTACCGGGACAGGGCAATTAGAGCAGTTCTTC
v_call: TRBV10-3; j_call: TRBJ2-1; d_call: TRBD2; clone_size: NA; cdr3_aa: CAISESPSGDNEQFF; cdr3_nt: TGTGCCATCAGTGAGTCGCCTAGCGGAGACAATGAGCAGTTCTTC
v_call: TRBV6-2/TRBV6-3; j_call: TRBJ2-7; d_call: NA; clone_size: NA; cdr3_aa: CASITDREGAYEQYF; cdr3_nt: TGTGCCAGCATCACCGACAGGGAGGGAGCCTACGAGCAGTACTTC
v_call: TRBV5-1; j_call: TRBJ2-3; d_call: NA; clone_size: many; cdr3_aa: CASSLEGTHTDTQYF; cdr3_nt: TGCGCCAGCAGCTTGGAGGGGACCCACACAGATACGCAGTATTTT
v_call: TRBV28; j_call: TRBJ2-2; d_call: TRBD2; clone_size: NA; cdr3_aa: CASSFPAGKTGELFF; cdr3_nt: TGTGCCAGCAGTTTCCCAGCGGGAAAGACCGGGGAGCTGTTTTTT
v_call: TRBV24-1; j_call: TRBJ2-7; d_call: TRBD2; clone_size: NA; cdr3_aa: CATSDRTSGNYEQYF; cdr3_nt: TGTGCCACCAGTGATCGGACTAGCGGGAACTACGAGCAGTACTTC
v_call: TRBV12-5; j_call: TRBJ2-5; d_call: TRBD2; clone_size: NA; cdr3_aa: CASAPRGEGGRETQYF; cdr3_nt: TGTGCTAGTGCCCCGCGGGGGGAGGGGGGCCGGGAGACCCAGTACTTC
v_call: TRBV20-1; j_call: TRBJ2-7; d_call: NA; clone_size: few; cdr3_aa: CSARELPLYEQYF; cdr3_nt: TGCAGTGCTAGAGAGCTGCCGCTGTACGAGCAGTACTTC
v_call: TRBV9; j_call: TRBJ1-2; d_call: NA; clone_size: few; cdr3_aa: CASSVWNSNYGYTF; cdr3_nt: TGTGCCAGCAGCGTATGGAACAGTAACTATGGCTACACCTTC
v_call: TRBV29-1; j_call: TRBJ1-1; d_call: TRBD1; clone_size: NA; cdr3_aa: CSVEKGAGEPNTEAFF; cdr3_nt: TGCAGCGTTGAAAAGGGGGCCGGTGAACCGAACACTGAAGCTTTCTTT
v_call: TRBV19; j_call: TRBJ1-5; d_call: NA; clone_size: many; cdr3_aa: CASRKSQGTGGQPQHF; cdr3_nt: TGTGCCAGTAGAAAAAGTCAGGGGACTGGAGGCCAGCCCCAGCATTTT
v_call: TRBV11-2; j_call: TRBJ2-1; d_call: NA; clone_size: NA; cdr3_aa: CASSRNRGDGLRFF; cdr3_nt: TGTGCCAGCAGCCGAAATCGAGGGGACGGGCTAAGGTTCTTC
v_call: TRBV25-1; j_call: TRBJ1-4; d_call: TRBD1; clone_size: NA; cdr3_aa: CASSERGLREKLFF; cdr3_nt: TGTGCCAGCAGTGAGAGGGGGCTAAGGGAAAAACTGTTTTTT
v_call: TRBV3-1; j_call: TRBJ2-2; d_call: TRBD1; clone_size: few; cdr3_aa: CASSRQGNGELFF; cdr3_nt: TGTGCCAGCAGTCGACAGGGGAACGGGGAGCTGTTTTTT